The 8 T cell receptor beta chains below all came from one sample that was sequenced in a study of T cells in Graves' hyperthyroidism and ophthalmopathy. Researchers amplified the TCR beta CDR3 regions from RNA transcripts. In the first-round RT-PCR of the TCR CDR3, the HTBI primer set was used. MiXCR, applied by TCRdb to the multiplex PCR reads, yields one record per CDR3 protein. Among around 440,000 distinct CDR3 sequences listed, approximately 14% were seen once. Source material: blood. All receptors come from a woman between 18 and 29 years old with Graves' hyperthyroidism.

This clonotype has at least ten counts. The chain is built from TRBV20-1 and TRBJ2-1; 10 positions agree with TRBD2. Germline-derived CDR1 and CDR2 are DFQATT and SNEGSKA (reference sequence). This CDR3 has 17 residues. V was clipped by 0 bases and J by 7 bases; unmatched bases: 12. The CDR3 spells CSARDLRASGSGNEQFF. The CDR3 DNA is TGCAGTGCTAGAGATTTAAGGGCTAGCGGGAGCGGGAATGAGCAGTTCTTC.

This clonotype was recorded at least ten times. The chain links TRBV20-1 to TRBJ2-6; 10 positions match TRBD1. The CDR3 extends over 16 amino acids. Trimming removed 5 bases from V and 3 bases from J; junction bases left unmatched: 7. Per the germline V gene, CDR1 is DFQATT and CDR2 is SNEGSKA (reference sequence). In nucleotides, the CDR3 is TGCAGTGCTCAGGGACAGGGGCTCGTTGGGGCCAACGTCCTGACTTTC. Translating it yields CSAQGQGLVGANVLTF.

The chain recombines TRBV19 with TRBJ1-3, with D perhaps TRBD1 (6 bases). The CDR3 is 18 amino acids. The V end lost 0 bases, the J end lost 4 bases, and 19 bases lay between the germline ends. Germline V gene lookup returns CDR1 LNHDA and CDR2 SQIVND (reference sequence). The CDR3 loop is CASSIDRLAGATGNTIYF. CDR3 bases: TGTGCCAGTAGTATAGATCGATTGGCGGGGGCGACAGGAAACACCATATATTTT.

This clonotype has just a few counts. This chain uses TRBV7-2 with TRBJ1-3; 9 bases fit TRBD1. The V and J ends lost 5 bases and 4 bases, in that order; junction bases with no gene match: 3. The V gene's germline CDR1 is SGHTA and CDR2 FQGNSA. This CDR3 comprises 14 residues. CDR3 amino acids: CASSNRGRGNTIYF. The DNA for the CDR3 is TGTGCCAGCAGCAACAGGGGGCGCGGAAACACCATATATTTT.

This clonotype appeared a few times. The chain employs TRBV2 and TRBJ2-7; D gene uncertain. V lost 1 base and J lost 3, with 10 bases in between. This CDR3 has 14 residues. Germline assignment: CDR1 SNHLY and CDR2 FYNNEI. CDR3 region: CASSEGTGIYEQYF. The CDR3 region has the DNA TGTGCCAGCAGTGAAGGCACCGGCATCTACGAGCAGTACTTC.

This clonotype was seen only a few times. V and J are TRBV13 and TRBJ2-2; D is unresolved. Trimming left V 5 bases short and J 1 base short, with 11 bases between. The CDR3 totals 15 residues. The germline V gene encodes CDR1 PRHDT and CDR2 FYEKMQ (reference sequence). This CDR3 is CASSPSRGNTGELFF. Here the CDR3 DNA reads TGTGCCAGCAGCCCCTCCCGAGGGAACACCGGGGAGCTGTTTTTT.

In this sample, this clonotype turned up many times. This rearrangement joins TRBV3-1 to TRBJ1-1, with D uncertain. The length of the CDR3 is 13 residues. The V gene lost 4 bases and the J gene lost 5 bases, with 11 bases spanning the gap. CDR1 is LGHDT and CDR2 is YNNKEL in the germline V gene (reference sequence). This CDR3 reads CASSPTLKTEAFF. Written as DNA, the CDR3 is TGTGCCAGCAGCCCAACGCTAAAGACTGAAGCTTTCTTT.

At least ten counts were recorded for this clonotype. The CDR3 DNA sequence: TGTGCCTGGAATCCAGCGTTAAATCAGCCCCAGCATTTT. This gives the protein CAWNPALNQPQHF. The chain combines TRBV30 with TRBJ1-5; no clear D gene. CDR3 size: 13 residues. Per the germline V gene, CDR1 is GTSNPN and CDR2 is SVGIG (reference sequence). V was clipped by 4 bases and J by 4 bases, with 11 bases between them.